In its sample, the clone carrying this T cell receptor (beta chain) was seen many times. Antigen: not known. The record originates from a study of spatial heterogeneity in lung cancer. Whole-study results and caveats: The number of expanded tumor alpha and beta chains correlated with mutation number.

The time point here: sample taken at primary tumor resection. MiXCR was run by TCRdb on the 5' RACE reads, yielding one entry per CDR3 protein. The sample holds around 100,000 distinct CDR3 sequences, 4.4% seen once. Germline V gene data show CDR1 as MDHEN and CDR2 as SYDVKM. The CDR3 sequence is 18 residues long. J lost 0 bases, V lost 1 base, and 7 bases had no gene match. This receptor was taken from a male donor with early-stage non-small cell lung cancer. Here the sequenced sample was lung tumor tissue, taken at surgery. The chain carries TRBV28 and TRBJ2-1; 9 nucleotides agree with TRBD2. In DNA form, the CDR3 reads TGTGCCAGCAGTTTATCTAGCGGGATTTCCTCCTCCTACAATGAGCAGTTCTTC. Its translation is CASSLSSGISSSYNEQFF.